This T cell receptor (beta chain) was observed in a study of pediatric ulcerative colitis. Findings and limits, study-wide: A couple of patients' blood samples yielded substantially fewer templates.

Here immunoSEQ multiplex PCR was the method, and the copy in TCRdb shows in-frame clones only, minus some. The table shows around 36,000 clones, with about 81% occurring only once. One to two pinch biopsies were taken from the rectum during colonoscopy. To note about this clone: Its antigen is as yet unknown.

The TCR comes from a boy under 18 with mild ulcerative colitis. Sequenced material: gut tissue.

CDR3 sequence reads: CASSLLIPGLAGGRSGNEQFF. CDR3 sequence (DNA): TGCGCCAGCAGCTTATTGATCCCGGGACTAGCGGGGGGTAGAAGTGGGAATGAGCAGTTCTTC. The J gene is TRBJ2-1, the V gene TRBV5-1, with TRBD2 identical over 15 bases. V trimming: 2 bases; J trimming: 7 bases; junction bases outside the gene matches: 19. CDR1 is SGHRS, CDR2 YFSETQ, per germline. The CDR3 is 21 amino acids.